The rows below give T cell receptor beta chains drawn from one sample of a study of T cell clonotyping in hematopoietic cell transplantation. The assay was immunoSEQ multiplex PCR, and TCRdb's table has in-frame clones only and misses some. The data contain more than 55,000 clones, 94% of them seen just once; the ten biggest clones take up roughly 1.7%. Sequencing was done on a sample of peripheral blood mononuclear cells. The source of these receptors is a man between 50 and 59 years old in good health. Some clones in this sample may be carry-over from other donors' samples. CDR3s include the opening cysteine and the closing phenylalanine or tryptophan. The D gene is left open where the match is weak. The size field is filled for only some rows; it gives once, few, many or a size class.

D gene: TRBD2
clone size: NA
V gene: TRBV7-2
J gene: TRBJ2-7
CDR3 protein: CASSFGTSVDEQYF
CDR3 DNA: TGTGCCAGCAGCTTCGGGACTAGCGTAGACGAGCAGTACTTC

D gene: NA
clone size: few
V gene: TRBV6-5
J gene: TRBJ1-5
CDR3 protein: CASSRDRSRDQPQHF
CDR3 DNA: TGTGCCAGCAGCCGCGACAGGTCCAGGGATCAGCCCCAGCATTTT

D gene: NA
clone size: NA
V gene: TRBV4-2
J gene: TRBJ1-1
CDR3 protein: CASSQDVIGAGLNTEAFF
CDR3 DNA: TGTGCCAGCAGCCAAGATGTCATAGGGGCAGGGCTGAACACTGAAGCTTTCTTT

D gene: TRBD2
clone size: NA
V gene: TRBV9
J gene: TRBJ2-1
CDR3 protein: CASSVGTSGRVNEQFF
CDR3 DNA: TGTGCCAGCAGCGTCGGCACTAGCGGGAGAGTAAATGAGCAGTTCTTC

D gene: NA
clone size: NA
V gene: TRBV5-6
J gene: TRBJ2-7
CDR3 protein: CASSFGTLPEQYF
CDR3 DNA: TGTGCCAGCAGCTTCGGGACTCTTCCCGAGCAGTACTTC

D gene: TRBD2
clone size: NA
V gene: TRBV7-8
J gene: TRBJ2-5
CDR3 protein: CASSSRLAAQETQYF
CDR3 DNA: TGTGCCAGCAGCTCGCGACTAGCGGCACAAGAGACCCAGTACTTC

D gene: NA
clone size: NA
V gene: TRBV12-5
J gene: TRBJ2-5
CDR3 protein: CASGLVEETQYF
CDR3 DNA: TGTGCTAGTGGTTTGGTAGAGGAGACCCAGTACTTC

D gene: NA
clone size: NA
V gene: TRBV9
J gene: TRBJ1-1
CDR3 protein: CASSVEPDTNTEAFF
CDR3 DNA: TGTGCCAGCAGCGTAGAACCGGACACTAACACTGAAGCTTTCTTT

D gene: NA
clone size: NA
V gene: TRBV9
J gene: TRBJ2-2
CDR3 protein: CASSVSRVTGELFF
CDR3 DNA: TGTGCCAGCAGCGTTTCTCGGGTCACCGGGGAGCTGTTTTTT

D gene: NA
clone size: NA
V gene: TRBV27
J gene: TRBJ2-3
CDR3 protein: CASSFLRGTDTQYF
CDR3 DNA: TGTGCCAGCAGTTTCCTCCGGGGAACAGATACGCAGTATTTT

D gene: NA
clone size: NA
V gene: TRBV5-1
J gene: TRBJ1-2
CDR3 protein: CASSEDSSYGYTF
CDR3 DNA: TGCGCCAGCAGCGAGGACAGCAGCTATGGCTACACCTTC

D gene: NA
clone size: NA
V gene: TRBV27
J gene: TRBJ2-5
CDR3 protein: CASSSSWGGPETQYF
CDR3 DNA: TGTGCCAGCAGTTCCTCGTGGGGCGGCCCGGAGACCCAGTACTTC

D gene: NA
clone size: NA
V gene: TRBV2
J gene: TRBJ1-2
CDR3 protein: CASSEWGKVYGYTF
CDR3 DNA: TGTGCCAGCAGTGAGTGGGGGAAGGTCTATGGCTACACCTTC